This TCR beta chain was retrieved from a study of identifying expanded T cells in peripheral blood. General observations from the study: Across healthy donors, higher total template counts meant significantly greater approximately two-week count variance. About 1.3 clones differed between technical replicates, versus around 15 and 19 over time.

CDR1 and CDR2 from the germline V gene are MDHEN and SYDVKM. The CDR3 totals 12 residues. V was clipped by 6 bases and J by 8 bases, with 10 bases between them. With regard to this clone: The antigen is undetermined.

Clones were sequenced by immunoSEQ multiplex PCR, and TCRdb holds only the in-frame ones, with some missing. Here the sample spans over 70,000 clones, 85% to 90% being singletons. No infections or other immune events were documented during collection. V gene TRBV28 combines with J gene TRBJ1-4, with D maybe TRBD1 (6 bases). The sequenced sample consisted of blood. This receptor was identified in a person aged 18 to 70 in good health. CDR3 in amino acids: CASRQGGEKLFF. For the CDR3, the DNA is TGTGCCAGCAGACAGGGAGGGGAAAAACTGTTTTTT. The full variable domain, with the rest looked up from reference TRBV28 and TRBJ1-4, is DVKVTQSSRYLVKRTGEKVFLECVQDMDHENMFWYRQDPGLGLRLIYFSYDVKMKEKGDIPEGYSVSREKKERFSLILESASTNQTSMYLCASRQGGEKLFFGSGTQLSVL.